What follows describes a single TCR beta chain. The antigen remains unidentified. Donors were patients with active juvenile idiopathic arthritis. Profiled with immunoSEQ multiplex PCR; TCRdb holds only in-frame clones, not every one. The table records just over 35,000 clones, approximately 94% of them present only once. Germline lookup yields CDR1 SGHRS and CDR2 YFSETQ. With V trimmed by 3 bases and J by 6 bases, 2 bases remained unmatched. The CDR3 is 12 amino acids. The sample is drawn from a study of circulating and synovial CD4+ cells in juvenile arthritis. Whole-study findings and limits: Compared with bulk blood, circulating pathogenic-like lymphocytes shared substantially more CDR3 sequences with synovial T cells. The pathogenic-like versus bulk T cell difference escaped Vbeta family analysis.

The TCR sequence derives from a human donor with juvenile idiopathic arthritis. The rearrangement uses TRBV5-1 and TRBJ1-2; 7 bases are shared with TRBD1. The specimen was CD4+ T cells from blood. The CDR3 sequence is CASSSTGDGYTF. Written as DNA, the CDR3 is TGCGCCAGCAGCTCCACAGGGGATGGCTACACCTTC.